The clone carrying this T cell receptor beta chain was picked up one time. This record comes from a study of blood T cell repertoires in COVID-19. Study overall: Sites in the United States, Italy and Spain provided acute and convalescent COVID-19 samples. The analysed material was cDNA or gDNA that came from T cells, B-cell-depleted T cells, or PBMCs.

This CDR3 region has 15 residues. The V segment lost 2 bases and the J segment 7 bases; nucleotides outside the gene matches: 6. Germline values: CDR1 GTSNPN, CDR2 SVGIG (reference sequence). Original handling: Amplified reference gene primers provided the basis for estimating nucleated cell counts. Method: immunoSEQ multiplex PCR; TCRdb's copy keeps in-frame clones and lacks some. V and J calls and clone size are copied from that table; D and trimming were computed from the DNA. The data show around 250,000 clones, approximately 90% seen once. The genes are TRBV30 and TRBJ1-6; 9 bases align to TRBD1. This clonotype was obtained from a man aged 30-40 years who had recovered from COVID-19. Sequencing was carried out using peripheral blood. CDR3 amino acids: CAWSRTGTGNSPLHF. The CDR3, as DNA: TGTGCCTGGAGTCGTACCGGGACAGGGAATTCACCCCTCCACTTT.